The 8 T cell receptor beta chains in this list originate from one sample, sequenced in a study of blood T cell repertoires in COVID-19. The table came from immunoSEQ multiplex PCR; TCRdb's copy has only in-frame clones and leaves some out. The table records 110,000 to 150,000 clones, roughly 90% of them present only once. Sequences were obtained from peripheral blood. The source is a man in his fifties or sixties with active or convalescent COVID-19.

V and J are TRBV7-9 and TRBJ2-1; no definite D call. This CDR3 has 12 amino acids. Germline V CDR1 and CDR2: SEHNR, FQNEAQ (reference sequence). Trimming shortened V by 2 bases and J by 7 bases, and 6 bases separated the two germline ends. The CDR3, as DNA: TGTGCCAGCAGCTTACCACTTAATGAGCAGTTCTTC. It encodes CASSLPLNEQFF.

The chain couples TRBV4-3 to TRBJ2-5; weak D call: TRBD2 (6 bases). Per germline, CDR1 LGHNA and CDR2 YSLEER. There are 14 residues in the CDR3. Trimming pared 5 bases from V and 2 bases from J, leaving 12 bases between. CDR3 protein: CASSNTGGQETQYF. For the CDR3, the DNA is TGCGCCAGCAGCAATACCGGGGGTCAAGAGACCCAGTACTTC.

The chain couples TRBV6-5 to TRBJ1-4; D is unresolved. The CDR3 runs 13 residues. The germline gives CDR1 MNHEY, CDR2 SVGAGI. With 2 bases removed from V and 5 bases from J, the gap between germline ends came to 6 bases. Here the CDR3 DNA reads TGTGCCAGCAGTTACGGAGGGAATGAAAAACTGTTTTTT. Its protein is CASSYGGNEKLFF.

This clone occurred once. The chain recombines TRBV6-6 with TRBJ2-7; 7 bases are a match to TRBD1. This CDR3 contains 14 residues. Germline V gene lookup returns CDR1 MNHNY and CDR2 SVGAGI (reference sequence). V shed 5 bases, J shed 2 bases, and the junction held 6 bases outside the gene matches. The CDR3 DNA is TGTGCCAGCAGTGGCCCCGGGACAGCCTACGAGCAGTACTTC. Residues: CASSGPGTAYEQYF.

This chain links TRBV7-3 with TRBJ2-1, with 7 bases that match TRBD2. This CDR3 contains 20 residues. V shed 5 bases, J shed 0 bases, and the junction held 19 bases outside the gene matches. In germline, CDR1 is SGHTA, CDR2 FQGTGA. The CDR3 DNA is TGTGCCAGCAGCCTACTTATCTGGACTAGGGCTCACAGCTCCTACAATGAGCAGTTCTTC. It specifies CASSLLIWTRAHSSYNEQFF.

This rearrangement joins TRBV20-1 to TRBJ2-7; the D is unclear. Germline V gene lookup returns CDR1 DFQATT and CDR2 SNEGSKA (reference sequence). The CDR3 has 11 amino acids. V was trimmed by 3 bases and J by 1 base, leaving 4 bases between them. The CDR3, as DNA: TGCAGTGCTAGTCAGTCCTACGAGCAGTACTTC. It translates to CSASQSYEQYF.

V gene TRBV3-1 (or the pseudogene TRBV3-2) combines with J gene TRBJ2-1, with 10 bases that match TRBD1. Germline V CDR1 and CDR2: LGHDT, YNNKEL (reference sequence). The trim removed 3 bases at V and 8 bases at J, leaving 16 bases unmatched. The length of the CDR3 is 18 residues. The CDR3 loop is CASSHRHLGDRGFHEQFF. CDR3 nucleotides: TGTGCCAGCAGCCACCGCCACTTAGGGGACAGGGGATTCCATGAGCAGTTCTTC.

The V call is TRBV19, the J call TRBJ2-2; D not resolved. The CDR3 spans 15 residues. The germline gives CDR1 LNHDA, CDR2 SQIVND (reference sequence). Trimming pared 0 bases from V and 5 bases from J, leaving 10 bases between. CDR3 DNA sequence: TGTGCCAGTAGTATAGATCCTCAGGTAACCGGGGAGCTGTTTTTT. Its translation is CASSIDPQVTGELFF.